These 17 T cell receptor beta chains were sequenced from one sample in a study of T cell responses to AZD1222 COVID-19 vaccine. TCRdb's table, derived via immunoSEQ multiplex PCR, lists solely in-frame clones and lacks some. This table has about 130,000 clones, approximately 94% appearing once. Sequences were derived from peripheral blood, sampled on day 0 of AZD1222 vaccination. Receptors were obtained from an adult in good health.

This chain connects TRBV27 to TRBJ2-7; D is uncertain. From germline, CDR1 is MNHEY and CDR2 SMNVEV (reference sequence). CDR3 length: 14 amino acids. The V and J ends lost 5 bases and 0 bases respectively, with 11 bases between them. CDR3 protein: CASSPIQYSYEQYF. For the CDR3, the DNA is TGTGCCAGCAGTCCAATACAGTACTCCTACGAGCAGTACTTC.

J is TRBJ2-7 and V is TRBV5-5, with 8 positions matching TRBD1. The length of the CDR3 is 17 residues. CDR1 SGHKS and CDR2 YYEKEE come from the germline V gene (reference sequence). Trimming took 4 bases from V and 1 from J; bases not matched to a gene: 13. The CDR3 DNA reads as TGTGCCAGCAGCAGAGGGACAGGAATACTTTTATCCTACGAGCAGTACTTC. Protein sequence: CASSRGTGILLSYEQYF. Looking up the rest from reference TRBV5-5 and TRBJ2-7 gives the full variable domain: DAGVTQSPTHLIKTRGQQVTLRCSPISGHKSVSWYQQVLGQGPQFIFQYYEKEERGRGNFPDRFSARQFPNYSSELNVNALLLGDSALYLCASSRGTGILLSYEQYFGPGTRLTVT.

This chain connects TRBV27 to TRBJ1-2, with 8 positions matching TRBD1. CDR1 MNHEY and CDR2 SMNVEV come from the germline V gene (reference sequence). V was clipped by 5 bases and J by 8 bases; unmatched bases: 10. The CDR3 is made up of 14 amino acids. CDR3 in amino acids: CASSLSSGGRGYTF. In DNA form, the CDR3 reads TGTGCCAGCAGTCTAAGTTCAGGGGGCCGCGGCTACACCTTC.

With regard to this clone: Other nucleotide sequences in the sample specify the same CDR3. The rearrangement uses TRBV30 and TRBJ2-3; no definite D call. The germline V gene has CDR1 GTSNPN and CDR2 SVGIG (reference sequence). This CDR3 is built from 11 residues. V lost 1 base and J 5 bases, leaving 4 bases between the germline ends. The CDR3 coding sequence is TGTGCCTGGAGTGGAGGAGATACGCAGTATTTT. Its protein is CAWSGGDTQYF.

This clone was detected a few times. This chain uses TRBV7-9 with TRBJ1-2; no clear D gene. With 0 bases removed from V and 0 bases from J, the gap between germline ends came to 5 bases. The CDR3 runs 14 residues. Germline V lookup: CDR1 SEHNR, CDR2 FQNEAQ (reference sequence). As DNA, the CDR3 is TGTGCCAGCAGCTTAGCTTCTTCTAACTATGGCTACACCTTC. Translated, it gives CASSLASSNYGYTF.

This clone came up a few times. The V gene is TRBV27, the J gene TRBJ1-1; no firm D call. CDR1 is MNHEY, CDR2 SMNVEV, per germline (reference sequence). CDR3 length: 13 residues. Deletions cut 7 bases from V and 4 bases from J, with 13 bases between. Here the CDR3 reads CASMKSRTTEAFF. CDR3 DNA: TGTGCCAGCATGAAGTCCAGGACCACTGAAGCTTTCTTT.

The chain couples TRBV5-4 to TRBJ2-7, with 12 nucleotides matching TRBD2. The CDR3 has 15 amino acids. Germline-derived CDR1 and CDR2 are SGHNT and YYREEE (reference sequence). The trim removed 4 bases at V and 4 bases at J, leaving 6 bases unmatched. CDR3 in DNA: TGTGCCAGCAGCATTACTAGCGGGGGGATATACGAGCAGTACTTC. It yields the protein CASSITSGGIYEQYF.

J is TRBJ2-1 and V is TRBV7-3; the D gene is possibly TRBD1 (6 bases). V dropped 4 bases and J dropped 2 bases, with 12 bases sitting between them. CDR1 and CDR2 from the germline V gene are SGHTA and FQGTGA. This CDR3 comprises 15 residues. This CDR3 reads CASSSNRDTYNEQFF. In DNA, the CDR3 is TGTGCCAGCAGCTCAAACCGGGACACCTACAATGAGCAGTTCTTC.

This sequence joins TRBV7-6 and TRBJ2-1; a weak D match, TRBD2 (6 bases). This CDR3 has 15 residues. V was shortened by 6 bases and J by 2 bases, with 14 bases between the two germline ends. Looked up from germline, CDR1 is SGHVS and CDR2 is FNYEAQ. As DNA, the CDR3 is TGTGCCAGCAGTGGTAGCGGATCAACCTACAATGAGCAGTTCTTC. Translation: CASSGSGSTYNEQFF.

This chain links TRBV3-1 (or the pseudogene TRBV3-2) with TRBJ1-3; D is unresolved. The germline V gene encodes CDR1 LGHDT and CDR2 YNNKEL (reference sequence). Trimming took 1 base from V and 7 from J, leaving 5 bases between them. This CDR3 is 12 amino acids long. This CDR3 reads CASSQVFNTIYF. CDR3 DNA sequence: TGTGCCAGCAGCCAAGTCTTCAACACCATATATTTT.

The chain is built from TRBV7-9 and TRBJ1-4; D is unresolved. V gave up 5 bases and J gave up 5 bases, with 15 bases separating them. This CDR3 comprises 15 residues. Per the germline V gene, CDR1 is SEHNR and CDR2 is FQNEAQ (reference sequence). The DNA for the CDR3 is TGTGCCAGCAGCAAGGACCAGATGCCAAATGAAAAACTGTTTTTT. It encodes CASSKDQMPNEKLFF.

CDR3 residues: CASSSEPSYRAWYGYTF. The DNA for the CDR3 is TGTGCCAGCAGCTCAGAGCCCTCGTACAGGGCTTGGTATGGCTACACCTTC. The rearrangement joins TRBV11-3 to TRBJ1-2; weak D call: TRBD1 (6 bases). The V gene lost 4 bases and the J gene lost 5 bases, with 23 bases spanning the gap. The germline CDR1 and CDR2 sequences are SGHNT and YENEEA. The CDR3 loop spans 17 amino acids.

J is TRBJ2-1 and V is TRBV4-2; D possibly uses TRBD1 or TRBD2 (5 bases each). The germline CDR1 and CDR2 sequences are LGHNA and YNFKEQ. The CDR3 is made up of 15 amino acids. V lost 3 bases and J 4 bases, leaving 13 bases between the germline ends. The chain's CDR3 is CASSQYGTEYNEQFF. The CDR3 DNA reads TGTGCCAGCAGCCAGTACGGGACGGAGTACAATGAGCAGTTCTTC.

The genes are TRBV6-1 and TRBJ2-7, with no clear D. The germline CDR1 and CDR2 sequences are MNHNS and SASEGT. The length of the CDR3 is 11 residues. The V end lost 1 base, the J end lost 9 bases, and 7 bases lay between the germline ends. In DNA form, the CDR3 reads TGTGCCAGCAGTGAAGGAAATCCGCAGTACTTC. It encodes CASSEGNPQYF.

The chain links TRBV10-1 to TRBJ2-3; possibly TRBD2 for D (6 bases). CDR1 is WNHNN and CDR2 is SYGVQD in the germline V gene (reference sequence). This CDR3 is built from 22 residues. Trimming took off 0 bases at V and 5 bases at J, with 33 bases between the two ends. The CDR3 DNA is TGCGCCAGCAGTGAGTCGTGGGTGGCGGGTGTCGTGCGGAGCGGGCCGTTAGATACGCAGTATTTT. Residues: CASSESWVAGVVRSGPLDTQYF.

V gene TRBV19 combines with J gene TRBJ1-5; D remains ambiguous. V was clipped by 6 bases and J by 4 bases, with 13 bases between them. CDR1 LNHDA and CDR2 SQIVND come from the germline V gene (reference sequence). This CDR3 region has 14 residues. The DNA for the CDR3 is TGTGCCAGTAGCCCGAGGATGGGGAATCAGCCCCAGCATTTT. Translated: CASSPRMGNQPQHF.

The CDR3 reads CASSYYSGSSGNTIYF. As DNA, the CDR3 is TGTGCCAGCAGTTACTATTCGGGTTCCTCTGGAAACACCATATATTTT. The chain has TRBV6-6 and TRBJ1-3; D is uncertain. This CDR3 has 16 amino acids. Germline V gene data show CDR1 as MNHNY and CDR2 as SVGAGI (reference sequence). V shed 1 base and J shed 0 bases, with 10 bases lying between them.